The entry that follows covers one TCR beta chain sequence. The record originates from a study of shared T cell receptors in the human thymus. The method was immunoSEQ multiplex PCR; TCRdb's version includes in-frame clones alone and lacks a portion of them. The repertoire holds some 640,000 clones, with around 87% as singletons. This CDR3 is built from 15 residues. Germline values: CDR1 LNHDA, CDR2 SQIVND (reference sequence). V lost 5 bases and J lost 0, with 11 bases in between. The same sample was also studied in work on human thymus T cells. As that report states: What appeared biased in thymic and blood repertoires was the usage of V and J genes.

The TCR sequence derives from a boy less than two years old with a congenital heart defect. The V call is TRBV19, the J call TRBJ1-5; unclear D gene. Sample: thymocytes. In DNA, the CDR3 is TGTGCCAGTAGTCGACGGACTTTTAGCAATCAGCCCCAGCATTTT. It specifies CASSRRTFSNQPQHF. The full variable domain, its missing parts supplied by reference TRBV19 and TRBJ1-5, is DGGITQSPKYLFRKEGQNVTLSCEQNLNHDAMYWYRQDPGQGLRLIYYSQIVNDFQKGDIAEGYSVSREKKESFPLTVTSAQKNPTAFYLCASSRRTFSNQPQHFGDGTRLSIL.